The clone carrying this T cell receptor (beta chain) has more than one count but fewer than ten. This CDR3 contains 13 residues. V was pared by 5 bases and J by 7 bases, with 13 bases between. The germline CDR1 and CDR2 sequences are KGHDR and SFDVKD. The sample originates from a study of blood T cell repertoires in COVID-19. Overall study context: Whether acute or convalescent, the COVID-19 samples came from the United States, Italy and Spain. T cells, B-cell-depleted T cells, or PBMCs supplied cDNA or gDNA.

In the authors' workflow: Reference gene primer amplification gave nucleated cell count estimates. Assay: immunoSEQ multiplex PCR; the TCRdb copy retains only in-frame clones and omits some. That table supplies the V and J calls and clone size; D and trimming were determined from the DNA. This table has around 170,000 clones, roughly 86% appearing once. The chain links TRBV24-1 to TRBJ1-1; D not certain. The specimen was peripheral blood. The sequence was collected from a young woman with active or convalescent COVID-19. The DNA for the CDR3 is TGTGCCACCAGTGCCATATACGGAGGTGAAGCTTTCTTT. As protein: CATSAIYGGEAFF.